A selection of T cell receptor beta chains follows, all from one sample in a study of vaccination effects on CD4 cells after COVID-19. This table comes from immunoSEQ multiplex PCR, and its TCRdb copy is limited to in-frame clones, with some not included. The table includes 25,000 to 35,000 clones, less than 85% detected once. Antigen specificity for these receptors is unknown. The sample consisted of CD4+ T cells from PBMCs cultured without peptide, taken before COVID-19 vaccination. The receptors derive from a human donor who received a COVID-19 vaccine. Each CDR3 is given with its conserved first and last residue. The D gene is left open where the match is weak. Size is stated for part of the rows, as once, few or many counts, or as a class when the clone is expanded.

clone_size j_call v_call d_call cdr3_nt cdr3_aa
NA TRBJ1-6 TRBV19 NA TGTGCCAGTAGTTCTTTATCAAATTCACCCCTCCACTTT CASSSLSNSPLHF
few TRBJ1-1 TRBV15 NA TGTGCCACCAGCAGCTACAGTGGGTCCCTAATGAGCACTGAAGCTTTCTTT CATSSYSGSLMSTEAFF
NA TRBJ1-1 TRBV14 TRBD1 TGTGCCAGCAGCCGGACAGGGGTGAGCACTGAAGCTTTCTTT CASSRTGVSTEAFF
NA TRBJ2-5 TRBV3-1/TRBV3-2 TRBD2 TGTGCCAGCTGCTTGACTAGCGGGGGAGAGACCCAGTACTTC CASCLTSGGETQYF
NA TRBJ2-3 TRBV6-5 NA TGTGCCAGCAGTATGGAGGGAACGCAGTATTTT CASSMEGTQYF
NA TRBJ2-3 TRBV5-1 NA TGCGCCAGCAGCTTGGCCCGGTTCAGGGATACGCAGTATTTT CASSLARFRDTQYF
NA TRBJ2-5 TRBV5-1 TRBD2 TGCGCCAGCAGCTTGGATTCTAGCGGGAGAACCCAGTACTTC CASSLDSSGRTQYF
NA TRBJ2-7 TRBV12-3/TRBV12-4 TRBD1 TGTGCCAGCAGTTTTACAGGGGGATACGAGCAGTACTTC CASSFTGGYEQYF
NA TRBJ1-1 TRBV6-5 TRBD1 TGTGCCAGCACCGAGGACAGGGGAGGTGAAGCTTTCTTT CASTEDRGGEAFF
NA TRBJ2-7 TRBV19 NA TGTGCCAGTAGTGACTCTCGGCGGCTAGCTAGGGAGCAGTACTTC CASSDSRRLAREQYF
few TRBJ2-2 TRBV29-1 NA TGCAGCGTTGAGTGGGGCACCGGGGAGCTGTTTTTT CSVEWGTGELFF
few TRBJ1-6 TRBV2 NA TGTGCCAGCAGTGAAAGGAGATCCTATAATTCACCCCTCCACTTT CASSERRSYNSPLHF
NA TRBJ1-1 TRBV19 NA TGTGCCAGTAGTCTGTCTGGAAACACTGAAGCTTTCTTT CASSLSGNTEAFF
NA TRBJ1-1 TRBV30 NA TGTGCCTGGAGTGTAACAGAGAACACTGAAGCTTTCTTT CAWSVTENTEAFF